Included here is one T cell receptor beta chain sequence, with context. Its cognate antigen is unknown. Assay: immunoSEQ multiplex PCR; the TCRdb copy retains only in-frame clones and omits some. The top ten hold about 3.4% of the sample, which has roughly 140,000 clones, around 88% seen once. Germline values: CDR1 LGHNA, CDR2 YSLEER. The V segment lost 0 bases and the J segment 2 bases; nucleotides outside the gene matches: 7. CDR3 length: 17 amino acids. These data are taken from a study of T cell responses to AZD1222 COVID-19 vaccine. Whole-study findings and limits: The peak T cell response came first, and repertoires were sampled only after it. Baseline seropositives among AZD1222 recipients totaled only 5 to 7. Spike-specific TCR repertoires showed rising breadth and depth after two AZD1222 doses.

Here the sequenced sample was peripheral blood, taken on day 0 of MenACWY control vaccination. V usage is TRBV4-3 and J usage is TRBJ1-5; 7 bases match TRBD1. The clonotype originates from an adult in good health. CDR3 in DNA: TGCGCCAGCAGCCAAGAGGGGCACGGACAGGGCAATCAGCCCCAGCATTTT. Its translation: CASSQEGHGQGNQPQHF.